This T cell receptor (beta chain) was observed in a study of blood T cell repertoires in COVID-19. TCRdb keeps only in-frame clones here, not all; method: immunoSEQ multiplex PCR. The sample includes about 210,000 clones, 70% to 90% of them seen just once. The V gene's germline CDR1 is SGHDN and CDR2 FVKESK. This CDR3 contains 13 residues. Concerning this clone: The junction differs from germline at one of its ends, possibly a read error.

The sequence was collected from a man aged 35-49 years with acute or convalescent COVID-19. The sample taken for sequencing was peripheral blood. V usage is TRBV14 and J usage is TRBJ1-6; D gene unclear. CDR3 residues: CASSQENSPSPAF. The CDR3 DNA is TGTGCCAGCAGCCAAGAAAACAGCCCCTCTCCGGCTTTT.